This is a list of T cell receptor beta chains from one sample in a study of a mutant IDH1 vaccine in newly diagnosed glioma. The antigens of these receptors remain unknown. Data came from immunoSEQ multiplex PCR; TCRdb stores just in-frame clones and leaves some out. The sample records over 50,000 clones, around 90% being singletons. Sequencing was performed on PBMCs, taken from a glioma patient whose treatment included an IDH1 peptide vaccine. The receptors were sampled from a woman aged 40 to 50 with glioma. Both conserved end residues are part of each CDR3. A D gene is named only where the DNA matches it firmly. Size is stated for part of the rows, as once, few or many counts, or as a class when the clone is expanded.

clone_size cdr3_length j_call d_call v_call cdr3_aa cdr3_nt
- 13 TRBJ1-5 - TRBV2 CASNFNSNQPQHF TGTGCCAGCAATTTCAATAGCAATCAGCCCCAGCATTTT
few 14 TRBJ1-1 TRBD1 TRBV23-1 CASSRPDRGDEAFF TGCGCCAGCAGCCGTCCGGACAGGGGCGATGAAGCTTTCTTT
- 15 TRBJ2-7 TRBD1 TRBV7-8 CASSSRTGAVYEQYF TGTGCCAGCAGCTCCCGGACAGGGGCCGTATACGAGCAGTACTTC
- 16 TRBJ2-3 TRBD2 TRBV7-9 CASSPTTSGLTDTQYF TGTGCCAGCAGCCCAACGACTAGCGGTTTAACAGATACGCAGTATTTT
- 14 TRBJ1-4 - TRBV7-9 CASNSRDINEKLFF TGTGCCAGCAACTCCCGGGACATAAATGAAAAACTGTTTTTT
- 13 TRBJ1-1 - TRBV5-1 CASSLTANTEAFF TGCGCCAGCAGCTTGACAGCGAACACTGAAGCTTTCTTT
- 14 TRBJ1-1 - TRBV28 CASNGQGWYTEAFF TGTGCCAGCAATGGGCAGGGGTGGTACACTGAAGCTTTCTTT
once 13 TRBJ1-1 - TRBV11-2 CASSFGSDTEAFF TGTGCCAGCAGCTTCGGGAGTGACACTGAAGCTTTCTTT
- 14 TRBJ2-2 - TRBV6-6 CASSSQGNTGELFF TGTGCCAGCAGTAGTCAGGGGAACACCGGGGAGCTGTTTTTT
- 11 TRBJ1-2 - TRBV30 CALLGGNGYTF TGTGCCCTACTCGGCGGTAATGGCTACACCTTC
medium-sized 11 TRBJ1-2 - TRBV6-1 CASSETYGYTF TGTGCCAGCAGTGAGACCTATGGCTACACCTTC
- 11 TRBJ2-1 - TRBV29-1 CSADSYNEQFF TGCAGCGCTGACAGTTACAATGAGCAGTTCTTC
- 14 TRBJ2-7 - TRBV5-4 CASSPETEPYEQYF TGTGCCAGCAGCCCAGAGACAGAACCCTACGAGCAGTACTTC
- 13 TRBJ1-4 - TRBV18 CASSPSLNEKLFF TGTGCCAGCTCGCCCTCGCTGAATGAAAAACTGTTTTTT
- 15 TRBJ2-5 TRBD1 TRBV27 CASSPGQGRGETQYF TGTGCCAGCAGCCCCGGACAGGGTAGGGGAGAGACCCAGTACTTC
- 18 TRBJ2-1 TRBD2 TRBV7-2 CASSSRTSGAEPYNEQFF TGTGCCAGCAGCTCAAGGACTAGCGGGGCTGAACCCTACAATGAGCAGTTCTTC
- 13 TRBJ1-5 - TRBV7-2 CASSSERVQPQHF TGTGCCAGCAGCTCGGAGAGAGTTCAGCCCCAGCATTTT